This T cell receptor beta chain originates from a study of blood T cell repertoires in COVID-19. Overall study context: The study drew acute and convalescent COVID-19 samples from the United States, Italy and Spain. Nucleic acid was either cDNA or gDNA, and it came from T cells, B-cell-depleted T cells, or PBMCs.

Authors' methods: Amplification with reference gene primers provided the estimates of nucleated cell counts. The table came from immunoSEQ multiplex PCR; TCRdb's copy has only in-frame clones and leaves some out. V and J calls and clone size follow that table, whereas D and trimming were derived from the DNA. The profile shows some 110,000 clones, about nine tenths of them singletons. The sequencing input was peripheral blood. The sequence came from a man aged 35 to 55 with acute or convalescent COVID-19.

The CDR3 region has the DNA TGCAGTGCTCAGGGAAACTATGGCTACACCTTC. It yields the protein CSAQGNYGYTF. The genes are TRBV20-1 and TRBJ1-2, with D maybe TRBD1 (5 bases). V gave up 5 bases and J gave up 2 bases, with 6 bases separating them. CDR3 length: 11 residues. Germline assignment: CDR1 DFQATT and CDR2 SNEGSKA (reference sequence).